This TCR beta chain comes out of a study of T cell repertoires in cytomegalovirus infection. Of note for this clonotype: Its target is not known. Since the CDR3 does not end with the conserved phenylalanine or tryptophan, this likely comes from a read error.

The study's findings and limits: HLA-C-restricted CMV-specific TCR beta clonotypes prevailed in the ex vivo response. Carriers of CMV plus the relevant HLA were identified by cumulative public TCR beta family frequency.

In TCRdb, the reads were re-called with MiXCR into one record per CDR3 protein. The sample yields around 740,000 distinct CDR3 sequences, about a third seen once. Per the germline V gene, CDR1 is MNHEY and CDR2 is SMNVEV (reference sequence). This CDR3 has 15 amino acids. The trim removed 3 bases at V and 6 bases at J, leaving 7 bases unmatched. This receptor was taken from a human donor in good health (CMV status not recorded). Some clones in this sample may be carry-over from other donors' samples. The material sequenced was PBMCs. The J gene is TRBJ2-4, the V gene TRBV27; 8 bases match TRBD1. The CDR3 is CASSLARTGRNIQYL. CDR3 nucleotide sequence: TGTGCCAGCAGTTTGGCCCGGACAGGGAGAAACATTCAGTACTTA.